One and the same sample provided the 13 T cell receptor beta chains below, sequenced in a study of T-cell reconstitution after alpha-beta-depleted transplantation in children. The TCRbeta library incorporated unique molecular identifiers. In TCRdb, the PCR reads were re-called with MiXCR into one record per CDR3 protein. The data contain 450,000 to 600,000 distinct CDR3 sequences, 10% of them singletons. The input for sequencing was PBMCs, taken before TCRalphabeta/CD19-depleted stem cell transplant. The origin of the receptors is a child between 2 and 9 years old with inherited bone marrow failure, due to receive a stem cell transplant.

This clonotype has at least ten counts. The chain combines TRBV5-6 with TRBJ2-1; TRBD1 aligns across 7 bases. The CDR3 is made up of 16 amino acids. Germline CDR1 reads SGHDT; CDR2 reads YYEEEE. The V gene end was trimmed by 0 bases and the J gene end by 8 bases; junction bases not matched to a gene: 11. CDR3 DNA sequence: TGTGCCAGCAGCTTGGGAGGGGGCTGGGTTAGCCATGAGCAGTTCTTC. This codes for CASSLGGGWVSHEQFF.

Regarding this clonotype: A much more abundant neighbour one base away suggests this may be a read error. The rearrangement joins TRBV7-2 to TRBJ2-1; 7 nucleotides align to TRBD2. This CDR3 comprises 14 residues. CDR1 is SGHTA, CDR2 FQGNSA, per germline. V dropped 3 bases and J dropped 10; count of bases not matched to a gene: 9. CDR3 loop: CASSLASTGREQFF. The CDR3 coding sequence is TGTGCCAGCAGCTTGGCCTCTACCGGGAGGGAGCAGTTCTTC.

This chain joins TRBV28 and TRBJ2-5, with 15 bases matching TRBD2. V lost 7 bases and J lost 4; bases outside the gene matches: 7. The CDR3 consists of 16 residues. The germline V gene has CDR1 MDHEN and CDR2 SYDVKM. CDR3 sequence: CASKYGLAGGGETQYF. DNA of the CDR3: TGTGCCAGCAAGTACGGACTAGCGGGAGGGGGAGAGACCCAGTACTTC.

This clonotype was observed at least ten times. The chain recombines TRBV7-8 with TRBJ2-1; D not resolved. V was clipped by 2 bases and J by 0 bases, with 11 bases between them. The CDR3 totals 16 residues. Per the germline V gene, CDR1 is SGHVS and CDR2 is FQNEAQ. In nucleotides, the CDR3 is TGTGCCAGCAGCTTAATGTCGGTAAGCTCCTACAATGAGCAGTTCTTC. It codes for CASSLMSVSSYNEQFF.

This clonotype showed up many times. The chain recombines TRBV7-2 with TRBJ2-1, with 11 bases aligning to TRBD2. The germline V gene has CDR1 SGHTA and CDR2 FQGNSA. The CDR3 totals 14 residues. V dropped 1 base and J dropped 8; count of bases not matched to a gene: 1. For the CDR3, the DNA is TGTGCCAGCAGCTTAGTACTAGCGGGAGATGAGCAGTTCTTC. Translated, it gives CASSLVLAGDEQFF.

This clonotype was observed a few times. The gene calls are TRBV20-1 and TRBJ2-1; D gene ambiguous. The germline V gene has CDR1 DFQATT and CDR2 SNEGSKA (reference sequence). CDR3 length: 15 residues. The ends were cut back, 3 bases at V and 0 bases at J, with 12 bases in the middle. The CDR3 spells CSASGWEGSYNEQFF. The CDR3 region has the DNA TGCAGTGCTAGTGGGTGGGAAGGCTCCTACAATGAGCAGTTCTTC.

Ten or more counts support this clonotype. The V and J genes are TRBV29-1 and TRBJ2-1, with 13 nucleotides matching TRBD2. Germline loops: CDR1 SQVTM, CDR2 ANQGSEA. V was clipped by 3 bases and J by 9 bases; unmatched bases: 5. The CDR3 length is 14 residues. This chain's CDR3 is CSVEGLAGSREQFF. The CDR3 nucleotides are TGCAGCGTTGAGGGACTAGCGGGATCGCGTGAGCAGTTCTTC.

Ten or more counts support this clonotype. The genes are TRBV5-4 and TRBJ2-5, with TRBD1 matching 8 bases. V lost 0 bases, J lost 5 bases, and 12 bases stayed unmatched. This CDR3 contains 17 residues. Germline lookup yields CDR1 SGHNT and CDR2 YYREEE (reference sequence). The CDR3 nucleotides read TGTGCCAGCAGCTTGGGCGCCAGACAGGGGAACGGGGAGACCCAGTACTTC. Translated: CASSLGARQGNGETQYF.

This clonotype was counted many times. The V gene is TRBV27, the J gene TRBJ2-6; D gene uncertain. Germline CDR1 reads MNHEY; CDR2 reads SMNVEV (reference sequence). The CDR3 totals 15 residues. The V gene lost 5 bases and the J gene lost 0 bases, with 8 bases spanning the gap. This CDR3 reads CASSPHPSGANVLTF. CDR3 in DNA: TGTGCCAGCAGTCCCCACCCCTCTGGGGCCAACGTCCTGACTTTC.

This clonotype showed up many times. The rearrangement joins TRBV20-1 to TRBJ2-1, with 7 positions matching TRBD1. Germline V gene lookup returns CDR1 DFQATT and CDR2 SNEGSKA (reference sequence). Trimming took 1 base from V and 6 from J; bases not matched to a gene: 9. The CDR3 runs 15 residues. The chain's CDR3 is CSARAQGERSNEQFF. The DNA for the CDR3 is TGCAGTGCTAGAGCCCAGGGGGAGAGGTCCAATGAGCAGTTCTTC.

This clonotype showed up many times. V is TRBV7-2 and J is TRBJ1-2, with D possibly being TRBD1 (5 bases). The V end lost 1 base, the J end lost 4 bases, and 13 bases lay between the germline ends. CDR1 is SGHTA, CDR2 FQGNSA, per germline. The CDR3 totals 15 residues. CDR3 sequence reads: CASSLGLGPGYGYTF. The CDR3 coding sequence is TGTGCCAGCAGCTTAGGGTTGGGGCCGGGCTATGGCTACACCTTC. Full variable domain (missing parts from reference TRBV7-2 and TRBJ1-2): GAGVSQSPSNKVTEKGKDVELRCDPISGHTALYWYRQSLGQGLEFLIYFQGNSAPDKSGLPSDRFSAERTGGSVSTLTIQRTQQEDSAVYLCASSLGLGPGYGYTFGSGTRLTVV.

There are many counts of this clonotype. The chain combines TRBV6-5 with TRBJ1-5, with 9 bases fitting TRBD1. There are 14 residues in the CDR3. The V gene end was trimmed by 5 bases and the J gene end by 7 bases; junction bases not matched to a gene: 6. Germline V lookup: CDR1 MNHEY, CDR2 SVGAGI. This CDR3 is CASSPGTGWQPQHF. The CDR3 DNA reads TGTGCCAGCAGTCCCGGGACAGGGTGGCAGCCCCAGCATTTT.

This clonotype has ten or more counts. The gene calls are TRBV9 and TRBJ2-1; 8 nucleotides agree with TRBD2. Trimming removed 0 bases from V and 8 bases from J; junction bases left unmatched: 7. Germline CDR1 SGDLS, CDR2 YYNGEE. The CDR3 sequence is 15 residues long. The CDR3 DNA reads as TGTGCCAGCAGCGTAGACAGCGGGAGTTGGGATGAGCAGTTCTTC. Its translation is CASSVDSGSWDEQFF.